A single sample gave rise to the 29 T cell receptor beta chains below, sequenced in a study of CD8 T cells in Susac syndrome. Reverse transcription used 0.5 to 1 ug RNA and random hexamers. Each CDR3 protein gets one entry after TCRdb re-called the immunoSEQ multiplex PCR reads with MiXCR. The sample lists 170,000 or so distinct CDR3 sequences, roughly 95% seen once, with 0.12% in the top ten. The specimen sequenced was CD4+ T cells from PBMCs. These receptors were obtained from a human donor with Susac syndrome.

The chain is built from TRBV4-2 and TRBJ2-1; TRBD2 aligns across 13 bases. This CDR3 contains 17 residues. V shed 0 bases and J 7 bases; nucleotides not matched to a gene: 6. Per germline, CDR1 LGHNA and CDR2 YNFKEQ. CDR3 amino acids: CASSQERGLAGTNEQFF. CDR3 in DNA: TGTGCCAGCAGCCAAGAAAGGGGACTAGCGGGAACTAATGAGCAGTTCTTC.

The V call is TRBV19, the J call TRBJ2-2, with 8 bases that match TRBD1. V lost 5 bases and J lost 7; bases outside the gene matches: 3. The germline V gene encodes CDR1 LNHDA and CDR2 SQIVND (reference sequence). The CDR3 extends over 13 amino acids. CDR3 DNA sequence: TGTGCCAGTAGTTCAGACAGGGGCGGGGAGCTGTTTTTT. This sequence encodes CASSSDRGGELFF.

This sequence joins TRBV5-1 and TRBJ2-1, with D perhaps matching TRBD1 or TRBD2 (5 bases each). V was shortened by 3 bases and J by 5 bases, with 15 bases between the two germline ends. The CDR3 extends over 15 amino acids. From germline, CDR1 is SGHRS and CDR2 YFSETQ. CDR3 in DNA: TGCGCCAGCAGCTCCTCCGGGACGGGCAACAATGAGCAGTTCTTC. As protein: CASSSSGTGNNEQFF. Together with reference TRBV5-1 and TRBJ2-1, the CDR3 gives the full variable domain: KAGVTQTPRYLIKTRGQQVTLSCSPISGHRSVSWYQQTPGQGLQFLFEYFSETQRNKGNFPGRFSGRQFSNSRSEMNVSTLELGDSALYLCASSSSGTGNNEQFFGPGTRLTVL.

The chain has TRBV20-1 and TRBJ2-1, with 9 bases lining up with TRBD2. Germline CDR1 DFQATT, CDR2 SNEGSKA (reference sequence). V shed 3 bases and J 6 bases; nucleotides not matched to a gene: 9. The CDR3 covers 15 residues. Here the CDR3 DNA reads TGCAGTGCTAGGCGATCGGTGGGACTAGCCAATGAGCAGTTCTTC. Its protein product is CSARRSVGLANEQFF.

This rearrangement joins TRBV7-2 to TRBJ1-1; D ambiguous. Germline assignment: CDR1 SGHTA and CDR2 FQGNSA. V lost 3 bases to trimming and J lost 6 bases, with 8 bases between them. This CDR3 has 12 residues. The CDR3 protein is CASSFLVPEAFF. CDR3 in DNA: TGTGCCAGCAGCTTTCTGGTCCCTGAAGCTTTCTTT. The entire variable domain, with the rest obtained from reference TRBV7-2 and TRBJ1-1, is as follows: GAGVSQSPSNKVTEKGKDVELRCDPISGHTALYWYRQSLGQGLEFLIYFQGNSAPDKSGLPSDRFSAERTGGSVSTLTIQRTQQEDSAVYLCASSFLVPEAFFGQGTRLTVV.

Here the CDR3 reads CASGRGNIQYF. DNA of the CDR3: TGTGCCAGTGGGAGGGGAAACATTCAGTACTTC. V is TRBV19 and J is TRBJ2-4, with TRBD2 matching 7 bases. This CDR3 has 11 amino acids. Germline CDR1 and CDR2: LNHDA and SQIVND (reference sequence). The V gene end was trimmed by 8 bases and the J gene end by 6 bases; junction bases not matched to a gene: 1.

V and J are TRBV29-1 and TRBJ2-1, with 7 bases fitting TRBD1. Germline CDR1 is SQVTM and CDR2 is ANQGSEA. With 3 bases clipped from V and 8 bases from J, the junction kept 7 bases outside the gene matches. The CDR3 totals 13 residues. DNA of the CDR3: TGCAGCGTTGACCCAAGAAGGGGGCATGAGCAGTTCTTC. It specifies CSVDPRRGHEQFF.

This clonotype was picked up a small number of times. The chain couples TRBV27 to TRBJ2-7; unclear D gene. Deletions cut 2 bases from V and 3 bases from J, with 8 bases between. This CDR3 has 13 amino acids. Germline V gene lookup returns CDR1 MNHEY and CDR2 SMNVEV (reference sequence). The CDR3 DNA reads TGTGCCAGCAGTTTAGGCGGCAGCTACGAGCAGTACTTC. Translated: CASSLGGSYEQYF.

This chain joins TRBV2 and TRBJ2-1; TRBD2 might be the D (6 bases). The V end was cut by 11 bases, the J end by 0 bases, with 11 bases between. The germline gives CDR1 SNHLY, CDR2 FYNNEI. The CDR3 runs to 13 residues. The CDR3 reads CAHAGSSYNEQFF. Written as DNA, the CDR3 is TGTGCCCATGCGGGGAGCTCCTACAATGAGCAGTTCTTC.

This sequence joins TRBV18 and TRBJ2-5, with unresolved D. In germline, CDR1 is KGHSH, CDR2 LQKENI. The CDR3 sequence is 13 residues long. V shed 2 bases and J shed 5 bases, with 9 bases lying between them. CDR3 sequence (DNA): TGTGCCAGCTCACCAGACATAGGGGAGACCCAGTACTTC. Residues: CASSPDIGETQYF.

The chain couples TRBV20-1 to TRBJ2-1; D is undetermined. With 3 bases removed from V and 6 bases from J, the gap between germline ends came to 21 bases. Germline CDR1 reads DFQATT; CDR2 reads SNEGSKA (reference sequence). This CDR3 spans 16 amino acids. Here the CDR3 DNA reads TGCAGTGCTAGCACACCCCTGACGAAGGTCTCCAATGAGCAGTTCTTC. It encodes CSASTPLTKVSNEQFF.

The rearrangement joins TRBV2 to TRBJ2-7, with D unclear. CDR1 and CDR2 (germline): SNHLY, FYNNEI. Trimming stripped 7 bases from V and 3 bases from J, with 13 bases between. The CDR3 is 13 residues long. The CDR3 is CASTETAFYEQYV. CDR3 nucleotides: TGTGCCAGCACTGAGACCGCCTTCTACGAGCAGTACGTC.

This rearrangement joins TRBV20-1 to TRBJ2-5, with D perhaps matching TRBD2 (5 bases). Germline V gene lookup returns CDR1 DFQATT and CDR2 SNEGSKA (reference sequence). The V end was cut by 0 bases, the J end by 5 bases, with 16 bases between. This CDR3 has 15 amino acids. The CDR3 DNA reads as TGCAGTGCTAGAGATTTGCGGGCTGCTAGGGAGACCCAGTACTTC. Amino acid sequence: CSARDLRAARETQYF.

This clonotype showed up just once. J is TRBJ2-1 and V is TRBV3-1, with D uncertain. Deletions cut 0 bases from V and 5 bases from J, with 11 bases between. The CDR3 totals 15 residues. CDR1 and CDR2 from the germline V gene are LGHDT and YNNKEL (reference sequence). CDR3 sequence: CASSQDGASDNEQFF. CDR3 nucleotide sequence: TGTGCCAGCAGCCAAGATGGTGCTAGTGACAATGAGCAGTTCTTC.

The rearrangement uses TRBV30 and TRBJ1-5; no clear D. Deletions cut 0 bases from V and 1 base from J, with 10 bases between. In germline, CDR1 is GTSNPN, CDR2 SVGIG (reference sequence). The CDR3 runs to 15 residues. The chain's CDR3 is CAWSVRGGSNQPQHF. Here the CDR3 DNA reads TGTGCCTGGAGTGTAAGAGGAGGGAGCAATCAGCCCCAGCATTTT.

The CDR3 region is CASSPDRGTEAFF. The CDR3 DNA reads TGCGCCAGCAGCCCGGACAGGGGCACTGAAGCTTTCTTT. V is TRBV23-1 and J is TRBJ1-1, with 9 positions matching TRBD1. TRBV23-1 is an ORF, and what it does is uncertain. This CDR3 contains 13 residues. V was clipped by 6 bases and J by 4 bases; unmatched bases: 3.

The J gene is TRBJ2-1, the V gene TRBV5-4; D uncertain. This CDR3 region has 12 residues. Germline assignment: CDR1 SGHNT and CDR2 YYREEE (reference sequence). Trimming pared 5 bases from V and 4 bases from J, leaving 7 bases between. The CDR3 loop reads CASSSPYNEQFF. Written as DNA, the CDR3 is TGTGCCAGCAGTTCACCGTACAATGAGCAGTTCTTC.

The chain carries TRBV12-3 or TRBV12-4 and TRBJ1-5; D unresolved. The ends were cut back, 2 bases at V and 4 bases at J, with 9 bases in the middle. The CDR3 runs to 14 residues. CDR3 region: CASSLRTTNQPQHF. The CDR3 coding sequence is TGTGCCAGCAGTTTACGGACGACAAATCAGCCCCAGCATTTT.

For the CDR3, the DNA is TGTGCCAGCAGTTTTAGGGGGACAGGGAGGGGCAATCAGCCCCAGCATTTT. This codes for CASSFRGTGRGNQPQHF. The chain couples TRBV12-3 or TRBV12-4 to TRBJ1-5; TRBD1 matches at 9 bases. The CDR3 contains 17 residues. The V gene end was trimmed by 3 bases and the J gene end by 2 bases; junction bases not matched to a gene: 8.

The gene calls are TRBV20-1 and TRBJ2-2; D perhaps matches TRBD2 (7 bases). The CDR3 is made up of 13 amino acids. V was shortened by 6 bases and J by 7 bases, with 15 bases between the two germline ends. Germline CDR1 reads DFQATT; CDR2 reads SNEGSKA (reference sequence). CDR3 coding DNA: TGCAGTGCCGAATTAGGGGGGGTCGGGGAGCTGTTTTTT. Its protein product is CSAELGGVGELFF.

This clonotype was counted once. The CDR3 protein is CASSEGAAGETQYF. The CDR3 coding sequence is TGTGCCAGCAGCGAGGGAGCAGCAGGGGAGACCCAGTACTTC. The rearrangement uses TRBV27 and TRBJ2-5; either TRBD1 or TRBD2 may supply D (5 bases each). Trimming took 6 bases from V and 5 from J, leaving 16 bases between them. This CDR3 is built from 14 residues. CDR1 and CDR2 (germline): MNHEY, SMNVEV (reference sequence).

The CDR3 DNA follows: TGCGCCAGCAGCTCCACCGGGACTCCGAACACCGGGGAGCTGTTTTTT. The encoded protein is CASSSTGTPNTGELFF. The chain recombines TRBV5-1 with TRBJ2-2; TRBD2 is a possible D gene (6 bases). The CDR3 sequence is 16 residues long. CDR1 and CDR2 (germline): SGHRS, YFSETQ. V lost 3 bases to trimming and J lost 0 bases, with 12 bases between them.

This clonotype was detected once. J is TRBJ1-4 and V is TRBV29-1; D is perhaps TRBD1 (6 bases). Trimming left V 8 bases short and J 5 bases short, with 15 bases between. The CDR3 spans 13 residues. Germline V gene lookup returns CDR1 SQVTM and CDR2 ANQGSEA. DNA of the CDR3: TGCAGCTTCACCGGGACACTCAATGAAAAACTGTTTTTT. Protein product: CSFTGTLNEKLFF.

The V call is TRBV5-1, the J call TRBJ1-2, with D perhaps matching TRBD1 (6 bases). V lost 2 bases, J lost 2 bases, and 10 bases lay in between. The V gene's germline CDR1 is SGHRS and CDR2 YFSETQ. The CDR3 contains 14 residues. The CDR3 sequence is CASSLLQGNYGYTF. The CDR3 DNA follows: TGCGCCAGCAGCTTACTACAGGGAAACTATGGCTACACCTTC.

The rearrangement links TRBV3-1 to TRBJ1-1, with no clear D. CDR1 and CDR2 (germline): LGHDT, YNNKEL (reference sequence). The CDR3 has 14 residues. The V end was cut by 4 bases, the J end by 5 bases, with 14 bases between. In nucleotides, the CDR3 is TGTGCCAGCAGCCCCTTACGGGGAAGGACTGAAGCTTTCTTT. Its translation: CASSPLRGRTEAFF.

The rearrangement links TRBV20-1 to TRBJ2-1; tentatively, D is TRBD1 (5 bases). Trimming stripped 8 bases from V and 4 bases from J, with 30 bases between. The CDR3 sequence is 18 residues long. CDR1 and CDR2 (germline): DFQATT, SNEGSKA (reference sequence). As DNA, the CDR3 is TGCAGTCATCTTCTCCTGGCAGGGTTCCTTAGGGTATACAATGAGCAGTTCTTC. Amino acids: CSHLLLAGFLRVYNEQFF.

This sequence joins TRBV27 and TRBJ2-5; TRBD2 agrees at 7 bases. In germline, CDR1 is MNHEY, CDR2 SMNVEV (reference sequence). The CDR3 totals 13 residues. V lost 6 bases to trimming and J lost 9 bases; unmatched junction nucleotides: 10. CDR3 loop: CASSQTESGAQYF. CDR3 nucleotide sequence: TGTGCCAGCAGCCAAACAGAGAGCGGGGCCCAGTACTTC.

J is TRBJ2-7 and V is TRBV7-9; 7 bases align to TRBD2. Unmatched junction bases numbered 9, after V lost 5 bases and J lost 5 bases. Germline V CDR1 and CDR2: SEHNR, FQNEAQ (reference sequence). The CDR3 extends over 14 amino acids. The CDR3 nucleotides read TGTGCCAGCAGCCCCCCGGGGGGTGGCCACGAGCAGTACTTC. Translating gives CASSPPGGGHEQYF.

The chain links TRBV6-6 to TRBJ1-5; 8 bases match TRBD1. Germline V gene sequence: CDR1 MNHNY, CDR2 SVGAGI (reference sequence). With 5 bases clipped from V and 0 bases from J, the junction kept 3 bases outside the gene matches. The CDR3 loop spans 15 amino acids. The CDR3 loop reads CASSTDRASNQPQHF. The CDR3 DNA is TGTGCCAGCAGTACGGACAGGGCTAGCAATCAGCCCCAGCATTTT.